The 24 T cell receptor beta chains listed next were all sequenced from one sample in a study of blood T cell repertoires in COVID-19. Here immunoSEQ multiplex PCR was the method, and the copy in TCRdb shows in-frame clones only, minus some. Of approximately 450,000 clones in the sample, around 89% were seen once. The sequenced sample consisted of peripheral blood. All receptors come from a young woman with acute or convalescent COVID-19.

The V and J genes are TRBV5-4 and TRBJ2-3; D unresolved. Germline V gene lookup returns CDR1 SGHNT and CDR2 YYREEE (reference sequence). The CDR3 totals 12 residues. V lost 3 bases to trimming and J lost 2 bases, with 4 bases between them. The CDR3: CASSSNTDTQYF. CDR3 DNA sequence: TGTGCCAGCAGCTCTAACACAGATACGCAGTATTTT.

The chain combines TRBV6-5 with TRBJ1-1, with D possibly TRBD1 on 6 matching bases. CDR3 length: 14 residues. Germline CDR1 reads MNHEY; CDR2 reads SVGAGI. The V end was cut by 6 bases, the J end by 0 bases, with 11 bases between. Written as DNA, the CDR3 is TGTGCCAGCAGCCGGGGACAAATGAACACTGAAGCTTTCTTT. It codes for CASSRGQMNTEAFF.

The chain uses TRBV5-6 and TRBJ2-1, with 7 bases fitting TRBD2. Losses at the gene ends were 0 bases for V and 3 bases for J; bases not matched to a gene: 3. The CDR3 sequence is 15 residues long. CDR1 and CDR2 from the germline V gene are SGHDT and YYEEEE. CDR3 region: CASSLGGGIYNEQFF. The DNA for the CDR3 is TGTGCCAGCAGCTTGGGCGGGGGAATCTACAATGAGCAGTTCTTC.

V is TRBV4-1 and J is TRBJ2-3; tentative D call: TRBD1 (5 bases). Trimming cost V 4 bases and J 2 bases, with 19 bases left between them. The CDR3 is 17 amino acids. Germline V CDR1 and CDR2: MGHRA, YSYEKL. CDR3 in amino acids: CASSLQVSGQVTDTQYF. The DNA for the CDR3 is TGCGCCAGCAGCCTACAAGTTTCCGGACAAGTCACAGATACGCAGTATTTT.

The J gene is TRBJ2-1, the V gene TRBV6-1, with D perhaps matching TRBD2 (6 bases). Trimming cost V 0 bases and J 4 bases, with 7 bases left between them. The CDR3 contains 14 residues. CDR1 and CDR2 (germline): MNHNS, SASEGT. The CDR3 loop reads CASSEAGGYNEQFF. For the CDR3, the DNA is TGTGCCAGCAGTGAAGCGGGGGGTTACAATGAGCAGTTCTTC.

This clone is a singleton in its sample. The V and J genes are TRBV5-1 and TRBJ2-7, with 8 bases matching TRBD1. This CDR3 comprises 11 residues. The germline V gene encodes CDR1 SGHRS and CDR2 YFSETQ. J lost 5 bases, V lost 7 bases, and 2 bases had no gene match. The CDR3 coding sequence is TGCGCCAGCCGACAGGGGAACGAGCAGTACTTC. It translates to CASRQGNEQYF.

This chain connects TRBV19 to TRBJ1-1; D is unresolved. The germline V gene has CDR1 LNHDA and CDR2 SQIVND (reference sequence). The CDR3 extends over 13 amino acids. Trimming took off 7 bases at V and 8 bases at J, with 17 bases between the two ends. For the CDR3, the DNA is TGTGCCAGTATTGGGTGGAGTCTCTCGGAAGCTTTCTTT. Translating gives CASIGWSLSEAFF.

This clone was found a few times. The J gene is TRBJ1-1, the V gene TRBV7-3; D may be TRBD1 (5 bases). The CDR3 totals 13 residues. V was cut by 5 bases and J by 0 bases, with 7 bases left in between. Germline V lookup: CDR1 SGHTA, CDR2 FQGTGA. CDR3 protein: CASSQQVNTEAFF. The CDR3 region has the DNA TGTGCCAGCAGCCAACAGGTGAACACTGAAGCTTTCTTT.

The chain carries TRBV10-2 and TRBJ1-4; 9 bases match TRBD1. V gave up 4 bases and J gave up 7 bases; unmatched junction bases: 4. The CDR3 is made up of 14 amino acids. Germline CDR1 WSHSY, CDR2 SAAADI. The CDR3 reads CASSADRGSEKLFF. The CDR3 DNA reads as TGCGCCAGCAGTGCGGACAGGGGAAGTGAAAAACTGTTTTTT.

This clone showed up just a few times. This chain connects TRBV6-5 to TRBJ1-1, with no clear D. Germline V CDR1 and CDR2: MNHEY, SVGAGI. Between the trimmed V and J ends, which lost 8 bases and 10 bases, there was a span of 14 bases. The length of the CDR3 is 11 residues. The CDR3, as DNA: TGTGCCAGCCGTTGGGGTAGCGGAGCTTTCTTT. Amino acids: CASRWGSGAFF.

The chain combines TRBV30 with TRBJ1-4; D ambiguous. Germline V gene lookup returns CDR1 GTSNPN and CDR2 SVGIG (reference sequence). The CDR3 extends over 12 amino acids. CDR3 bases: TGTGCTGGGCGATGGTCTAATGAAAAACTGTTTTTT. Its translation is CAGRWSNEKLFF.

This clone came up once. The chain has TRBV29-1 and TRBJ1-2; 8 bases line up with TRBD1. V was pared by 7 bases and J by 2 bases, with 6 bases of the junction left unmatched. Germline CDR1 reads SQVTM; CDR2 reads ANQGSEA. This CDR3 spans 13 amino acids. The CDR3 DNA reads as TGCAGCGGAACAGGGGGAGAGAACTATGGCTACACCTTC. This translates into CSGTGGENYGYTF.

CDR3 bases: TGTGCCAGTAGTATACAGGGACTAGCGACAGATACGCAGTATTTT. Translating it yields CASSIQGLATDTQYF. This chain uses TRBV19 with TRBJ2-3; 10 bases are a match to TRBD2. The CDR3 is made up of 15 amino acids. CDR1 and CDR2 (germline): LNHDA, SQIVND (reference sequence). With V trimmed by 2 bases and J by 3 bases, 2 bases remained unmatched.

V usage is TRBV7-8 and J usage is TRBJ2-5; D is possibly TRBD2 (7 bases). The CDR3 is made up of 14 amino acids. V lost 4 bases, J lost 4 bases, and 13 bases lay in between. Looked up from germline, CDR1 is SGHVS and CDR2 is FQNEAQ. The CDR3 loop is CASSWGGLGETQYF. The CDR3, as DNA: TGTGCCAGCAGCTGGGGGGGGCTGGGAGAGACCCAGTACTTC. Full variable domain (remainder filled in from reference TRBV7-8 and TRBJ2-5): GAGVSQSPRYKVAKRGQDVALRCDPISGHVSLFWYQQALGQGPEFLTYFQNEAQLDKSGLPSDRFFAERPEGSVSTLKIQRTQQEDSAVYLCASSWGGLGETQYFGPGTRLLVL.

CDR3 bases: TGTGCCAGCAGCTTAAGGCCCGTCGGAGCCCGAGGCACCGGGGAGCTGTTTTTT. Translation: CASSLRPVGARGTGELFF. The chain uses TRBV7-3 and TRBJ2-2, with D hard to call. From germline, CDR1 is SGHTA and CDR2 FQGTGA. CDR3 length: 18 amino acids. Trimming removed 1 base from V and 4 bases from J, with 19 bases in between.

This chain connects TRBV7-9 to TRBJ2-1; 10 positions match TRBD2. Germline-derived CDR1 and CDR2 are SEHNR and FQNEAQ (reference sequence). V dropped 4 bases and J dropped 5; count of bases not matched to a gene: 5. The CDR3 covers 15 residues. CDR3 nucleotides: TGTGCCAGCAGCTCTCGGACTAGCGGCAACAATGAGCAGTTCTTC. Its protein is CASSSRTSGNNEQFF. Variable domain in full (rest from reference TRBV7-9 and TRBJ2-1): DTGVSQNPRHKITKRGQNVTFRCDPISEHNRLYWYRQTLGQGPEFLTYFQNEAQLEKSRLLSDRFSAERPKGSFSTLEIQRTEQGDSAMYLCASSSRTSGNNEQFFGPGTRLTVL.

The J gene is TRBJ1-5, the V gene TRBV19; TRBD1 is a possible D gene (5 bases). This CDR3 has 14 residues. V gave up 5 bases and J gave up 6 bases, with 14 bases separating them. Germline V gene sequence: CDR1 LNHDA, CDR2 SQIVND (reference sequence). For the CDR3, the DNA is TGTGCCAGTAGTCCCAGGGATTCTAGTCAGCCCCAGCATTTT. Amino acid sequence: CASSPRDSSQPQHF.

This CDR3 reads CASSESGGGLNEKLFF. CDR3 coding DNA: TGTGCCAGCAGTGAATCGGGGGGTGGACTTAATGAAAAACTGTTTTTT. V usage is TRBV25-1 and J usage is TRBJ1-4; D possibly corresponds to TRBD1 (5 bases). With 1 base removed from V and 4 bases from J, the gap between germline ends came to 13 bases. This CDR3 has 16 amino acids. Germline assignment: CDR1 MGHDK and CDR2 SYGVNS.

Concerning this clone itself: Other DNA sequences in the sample encode the same CDR3. This sequence joins TRBV5-1 and TRBJ1-5; D uncertain. The ends were cut back, 0 bases at V and 5 bases at J, with 6 bases in the middle. The CDR3 loop spans 13 amino acids. CDR1 SGHRS and CDR2 YFSETQ come from the germline V gene. This chain's CDR3 is CASSLDPDQPQHF. CDR3 sequence (DNA): TGCGCCAGCAGCTTGGATCCGGATCAGCCCCAGCATTTT.

This rearrangement joins TRBV5-1 to TRBJ2-1, with TRBD2 matching 9 bases. Trimming took 0 bases from V and 9 from J; bases not matched to a gene: 7. The CDR3 covers 15 residues. CDR1 and CDR2 (germline): SGHRS, YFSETQ. The CDR3 region is CASSLAGTSQGEQFF. DNA of the CDR3: TGCGCCAGCAGCTTGGCCGGGACTAGCCAGGGTGAGCAGTTCTTC.

The chain carries TRBV18 and TRBJ2-3; D might be TRBD1 (6 bases). Germline assignment: CDR1 KGHSH and CDR2 LQKENI. This CDR3 is built from 16 residues. V shed 5 bases and J shed 2 bases, with 17 bases lying between them. The CDR3 sequence is CASSTYTGTYTDTQYF. The CDR3 DNA is TGTGCCAGCTCAACCTACACAGGGACGTACACAGATACGCAGTATTTT.

The CDR3 DNA is TGCGCCAGCAGCCAACTTAGCGGGGCCTACAATGAGCAGTTCTTC. It codes for CASSQLSGAYNEQFF. The gene calls are TRBV4-1 and TRBJ2-1; 8 bases map to TRBD2. Trimming cost V 2 bases and J 2 bases; bases outside gene matches: 2. Per germline, CDR1 MGHRA and CDR2 YSYEKL. The CDR3 covers 15 residues.

The V call is TRBV9, the J call TRBJ2-5; possibly TRBD1 for D (5 bases). The CDR3 covers 16 residues. The germline V and J ends were trimmed by 0 bases and 2 bases, with 14 bases remaining between them. CDR1 and CDR2 from the germline V gene are SGDLS and YYNGEE. The CDR3 region has the DNA TGTGCCAGCAGCGTAGGAACGTTGACAGAACAAGAGACCCAGTACTTC. Its protein is CASSVGTLTEQETQYF.

This chain connects TRBV28 to TRBJ1-5; 7 nucleotides agree with TRBD1. The trim removed 2 bases at V and 5 bases at J, leaving 6 bases unmatched. Germline V lookup: CDR1 MDHEN, CDR2 SYDVKM. The CDR3 runs to 15 residues. The CDR3 DNA reads TGTGCCAGCAGTTTAACAGGACAGGTGGATCAGCCCCAGCATTTT. It encodes CASSLTGQVDQPQHF.